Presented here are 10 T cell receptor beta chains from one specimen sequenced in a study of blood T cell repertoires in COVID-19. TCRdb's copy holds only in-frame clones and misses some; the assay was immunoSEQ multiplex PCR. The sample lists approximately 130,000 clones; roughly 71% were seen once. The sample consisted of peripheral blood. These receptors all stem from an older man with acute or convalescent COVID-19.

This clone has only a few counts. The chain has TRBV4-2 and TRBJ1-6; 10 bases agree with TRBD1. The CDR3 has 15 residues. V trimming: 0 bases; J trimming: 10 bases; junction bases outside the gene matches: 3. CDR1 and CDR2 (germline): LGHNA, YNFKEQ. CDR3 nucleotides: TGTGCCAGCAGCCAAGACCGGACAGGGGGGTCACCCCTCCACTTT. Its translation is CASSQDRTGGSPLHF.

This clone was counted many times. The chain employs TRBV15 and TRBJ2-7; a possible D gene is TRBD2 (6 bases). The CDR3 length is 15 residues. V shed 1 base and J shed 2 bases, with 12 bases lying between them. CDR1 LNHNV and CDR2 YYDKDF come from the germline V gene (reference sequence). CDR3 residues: CATSRGVGTPYEQYF. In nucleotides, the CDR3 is TGTGCCACCAGCAGAGGGGTCGGGACTCCCTACGAGCAGTACTTC.

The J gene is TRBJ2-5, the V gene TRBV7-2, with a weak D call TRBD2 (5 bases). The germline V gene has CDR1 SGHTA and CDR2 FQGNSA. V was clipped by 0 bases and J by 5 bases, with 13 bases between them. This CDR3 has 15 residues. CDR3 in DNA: TGTGCCAGCAGCTTAGCGTTCGGACTCACGGAGACCCAGTACTTC. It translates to CASSLAFGLTETQYF.

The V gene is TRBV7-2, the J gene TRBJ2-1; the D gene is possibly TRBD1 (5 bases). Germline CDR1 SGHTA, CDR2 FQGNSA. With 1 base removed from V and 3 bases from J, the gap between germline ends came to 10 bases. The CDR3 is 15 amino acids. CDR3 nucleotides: TGTGCCAGCAGCTTAGACAGGATGATCTACAATGAGCAGTTCTTC. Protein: CASSLDRMIYNEQFF. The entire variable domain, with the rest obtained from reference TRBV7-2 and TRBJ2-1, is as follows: GAGVSQSPSNKVTEKGKDVELRCDPISGHTALYWYRQSLGQGLEFLIYFQGNSAPDKSGLPSDRFSAERTGGSVSTLTIQRTQQEDSAVYLCASSLDRMIYNEQFFGPGTRLTVL.

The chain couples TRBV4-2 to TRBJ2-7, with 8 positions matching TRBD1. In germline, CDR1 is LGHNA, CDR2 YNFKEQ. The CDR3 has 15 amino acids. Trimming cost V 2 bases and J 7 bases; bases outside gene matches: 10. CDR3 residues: CASSQKGQGAREQYF. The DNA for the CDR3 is TGTGCCAGCAGCCAAAAGGGGCAGGGGGCTAGGGAGCAGTACTTC.

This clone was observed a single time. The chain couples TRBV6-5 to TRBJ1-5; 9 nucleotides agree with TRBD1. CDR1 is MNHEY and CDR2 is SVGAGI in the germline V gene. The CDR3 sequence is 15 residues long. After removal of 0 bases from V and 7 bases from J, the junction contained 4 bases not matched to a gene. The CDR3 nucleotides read TGTGCCAGCAGTTACTCGAGGACAGGGGCACAGCCCCAGCATTTT. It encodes CASSYSRTGAQPQHF.

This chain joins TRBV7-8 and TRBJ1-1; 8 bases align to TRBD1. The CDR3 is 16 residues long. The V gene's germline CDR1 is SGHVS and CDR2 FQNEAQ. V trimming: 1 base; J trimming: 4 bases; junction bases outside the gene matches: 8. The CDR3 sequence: CASSLETGDRGTEAFF. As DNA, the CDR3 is TGTGCCAGCAGCTTAGAGACAGGGGATCGAGGCACTGAAGCTTTCTTT.

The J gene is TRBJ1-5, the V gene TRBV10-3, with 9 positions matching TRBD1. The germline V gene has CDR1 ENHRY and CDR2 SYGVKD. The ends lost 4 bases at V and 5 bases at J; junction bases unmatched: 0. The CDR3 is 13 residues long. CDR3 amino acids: CAISGTGDQPQHF. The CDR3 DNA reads TGTGCCATCAGTGGGACAGGGGATCAGCCCCAGCATTTT.

The CDR3 protein is CASSPQGAGTYTEAFF. CDR3 DNA: TGTGCCAGCTCACCACAGGGGGCAGGTACCTACACTGAAGCTTTCTTT. The chain is built from TRBV18 and TRBJ1-1; 7 nucleotides match TRBD1. The CDR3 runs to 16 residues. After removal of 1 base from V and 3 bases from J, the junction contained 8 bases not matched to a gene. Germline V gene data show CDR1 as KGHSH and CDR2 as LQKENI. Supplemented by reference TRBV18 and TRBJ1-1, the full variable domain reads NAGVMQNPRHLVRRRGQEARLRCSPMKGHSHVYWYRQLPEEGLKFMVYLQKENIIDESGMPKERFSAEFPKEGPSILRIQQVVRGDSAAYFCASSPQGAGTYTEAFFGQGTRLTVV.

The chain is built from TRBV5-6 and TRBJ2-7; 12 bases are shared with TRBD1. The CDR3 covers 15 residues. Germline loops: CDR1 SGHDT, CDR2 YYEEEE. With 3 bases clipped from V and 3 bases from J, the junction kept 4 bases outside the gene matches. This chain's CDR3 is CASSSGTGGFYEQYF. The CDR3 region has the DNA TGTGCCAGCAGCTCCGGGACAGGGGGCTTCTACGAGCAGTACTTC.